What follows are 2 T cell receptor beta chains derived from one specimen sequenced in a study of identical twins. TCRdb reprocessed the 5' RACE reads with MiXCR, giving one entry per CDR3 protein. The table records approximately 600,000 distinct CDR3 sequences, around 7.5% of them present only once. This sample was also put to use in a study of yellow fever vaccine responses in identical twins.

Sequencing input: PBMCs. These TCRs come from a young woman in good health.

This rearrangement joins TRBV10-3 to TRBJ2-5; TRBD1 might be the D (6 bases). V gave up 0 bases and J gave up 4 bases, with 12 bases separating them. The CDR3 consists of 15 residues. The germline V gene has CDR1 ENHRY and CDR2 SYGVKD. In DNA form, the CDR3 reads TGTGCCATCAGTGAGTCGTATGGGGGCGGAGAGACCCAGTACTTC. It specifies CAISESYGGGETQYF.

The table lists this clonotype with many counts. The rearrangement links TRBV29-1 to TRBJ1-1; D possibly corresponds to TRBD1 (6 bases). The CDR3 is 13 residues long. V lost 3 bases and J 2 bases, leaving 10 bases between the germline ends. Germline loops: CDR1 SQVTM, CDR2 ANQGSEA. In nucleotides, the CDR3 is TGCAGCGTTGAGGGGGCCCTCAACACTGAAGCTTTCTTT. Its translation: CSVEGALNTEAFF.